Only a few counts were recorded for the clone carrying this T cell receptor beta chain. What it recognizes is unknown. The V and J ends lost 8 bases and 0 bases respectively, with 8 bases between them. The germline CDR1 and CDR2 sequences are SQVTM and ANQGSEA. There are 12 residues in the CDR3. TCRdb processed the 5' RACE reads anew with MiXCR; each CDR3 protein has one entry. The table lists some 130,000 distinct CDR3 sequences, approximately 16% of them singletons. The entry originates in a study of T-cell memory formation after mild COVID-19. Study-wide results and caveats: CD8+ contracting clones occupied EMRA, while CD4+ ones occupied mainly CM and EM.

Sequencing used PBMCs or a T cell subset sorted from them (not recorded which). The receptor was isolated from an adult woman who had mild COVID-19 (a few samples of this study predate the infection). Cell type and time point are not known. The V call is TRBV29-1, the J call TRBJ1-5; D perhaps matches TRBD1 (6 bases). The CDR3 DNA is TGCAGCCCGGGGGCTAGCAATCAGCCCCAGCATTTT. This sequence encodes CSPGASNQPQHF.